This T cell receptor (beta chain) was sequenced during a study of Ad26.COV2.S vaccination and SARS-CoV-2 variants. Overall study context: The vaccine Ad26.COV2.S was put into the muscle once, or twice with 56 days between.

On this clone: Antigen: not known.

The table came from immunoSEQ multiplex PCR; TCRdb's copy has only in-frame clones and leaves some out. This sample yields 300,000 to 400,000 clones, of which roughly 84% are seen a single time; around 3.7% belongs to the top ten. Overall study results and limits: Similar non-spike TCR breadth was seen in vaccine and placebo recipients.

Treatment denoted: around 19 received Ad26.COV2.S at low or high dose, single or two shots; roughly five received placebo; per-sample allocation not given. Sampling was done on day 63 after the first vaccine or placebo injection. Built on an Ad26 vector, the vaccine expressed Wuhan-strain SARS-CoV-2 spike. The sequenced sample was peripheral blood, obtained in a trial of Ad26.COV2.S vaccine versus placebo. The TCR originated in a person between 18 and 60 years old who received the Ad26.COV2.S COVID-19 vaccine or a placebo.

The CDR3 DNA reads as TGTGCCAGTAATGGGGCTGGGAAGGTTGGCAATCAGCCCCAGCATTTT. Translation: CASNGAGKVGNQPQHF. The chain joins TRBV19 to TRBJ1-5; D is possibly TRBD1 (5 bases). The CDR3 is 16 residues long. V was clipped by 7 bases and J by 2 bases, with 18 bases between them. The germline CDR1 and CDR2 sequences are LNHDA and SQIVND (reference sequence).